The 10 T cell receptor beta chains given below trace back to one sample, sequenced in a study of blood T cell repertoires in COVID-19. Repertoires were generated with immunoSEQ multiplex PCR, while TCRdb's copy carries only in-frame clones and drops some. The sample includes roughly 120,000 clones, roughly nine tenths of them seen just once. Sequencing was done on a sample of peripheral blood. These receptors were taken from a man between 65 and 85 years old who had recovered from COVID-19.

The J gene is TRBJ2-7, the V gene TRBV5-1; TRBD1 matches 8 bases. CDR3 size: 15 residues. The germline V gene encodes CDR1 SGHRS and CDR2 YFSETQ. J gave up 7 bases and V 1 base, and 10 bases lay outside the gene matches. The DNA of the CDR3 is TGCGCCAGCAGCTTGTCAGGGCAGGGGGCGCGGGAGCAGTACTTC. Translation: CASSLSGQGAREQYF.

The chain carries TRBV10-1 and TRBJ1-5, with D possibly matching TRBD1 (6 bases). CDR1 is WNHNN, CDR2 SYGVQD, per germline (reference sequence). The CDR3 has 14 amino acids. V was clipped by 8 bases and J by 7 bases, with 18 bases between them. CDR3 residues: CASYWGGAWQPQHF. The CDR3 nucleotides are TGCGCCAGCTACTGGGGGGGGGCCTGGCAGCCCCAGCATTTT.

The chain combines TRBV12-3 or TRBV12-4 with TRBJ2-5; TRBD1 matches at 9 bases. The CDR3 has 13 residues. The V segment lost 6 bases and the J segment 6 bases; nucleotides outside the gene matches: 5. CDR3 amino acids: CASRDRGLKTQYF. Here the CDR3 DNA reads TGTGCCAGCAGGGACAGGGGTTTGAAGACCCAGTACTTC.

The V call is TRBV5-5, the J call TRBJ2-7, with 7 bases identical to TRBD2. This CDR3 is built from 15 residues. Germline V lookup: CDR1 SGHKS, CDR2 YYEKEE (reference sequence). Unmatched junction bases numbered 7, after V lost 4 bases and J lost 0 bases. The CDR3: CASSRGVALSYEQYF. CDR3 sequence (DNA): TGTGCCAGCAGCCGGGGGGTGGCCCTCTCCTACGAGCAGTACTTC.

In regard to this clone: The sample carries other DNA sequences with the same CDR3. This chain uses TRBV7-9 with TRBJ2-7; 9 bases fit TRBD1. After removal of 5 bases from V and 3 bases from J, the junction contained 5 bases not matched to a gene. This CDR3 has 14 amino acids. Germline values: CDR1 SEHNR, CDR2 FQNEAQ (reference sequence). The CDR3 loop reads CASSPGQGNYEQYF. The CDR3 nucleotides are TGTGCCAGCAGCCCAGGACAGGGGAACTACGAGCAGTACTTC.

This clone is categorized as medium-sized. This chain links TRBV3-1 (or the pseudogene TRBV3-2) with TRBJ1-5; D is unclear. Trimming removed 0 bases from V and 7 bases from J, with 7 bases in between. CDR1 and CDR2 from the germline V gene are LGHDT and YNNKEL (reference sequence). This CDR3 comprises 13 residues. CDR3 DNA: TGTGCCAGCAGCCAAGACTCAGGCCAGCCCCAGCATTTT. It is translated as CASSQDSGQPQHF.

The CDR3 is CAWSLDRGAEAFF. The CDR3 nucleotides read TGTGCCTGGAGCCTGGACAGGGGCGCTGAAGCTTTCTTT. The chain has TRBV30 and TRBJ1-1; 9 positions agree with TRBD1. V dropped 3 bases and J dropped 6; count of bases not matched to a gene: 5. Germline CDR1 is GTSNPN and CDR2 is SVGIG (reference sequence). The CDR3 sequence is 13 residues long.

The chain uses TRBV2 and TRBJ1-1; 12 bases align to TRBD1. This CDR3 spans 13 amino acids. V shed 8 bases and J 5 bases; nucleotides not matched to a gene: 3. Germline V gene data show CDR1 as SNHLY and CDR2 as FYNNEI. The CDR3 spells CASRGQGATEAFF. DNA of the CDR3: TGTGCCAGCCGGGGACAGGGGGCGACTGAAGCTTTCTTT.

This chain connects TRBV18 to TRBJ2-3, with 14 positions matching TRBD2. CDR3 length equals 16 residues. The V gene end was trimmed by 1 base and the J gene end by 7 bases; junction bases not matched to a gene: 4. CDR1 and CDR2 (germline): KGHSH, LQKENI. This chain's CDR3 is CASSPQGTSGRHTQYF. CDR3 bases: TGTGCCAGCTCACCACAGGGGACTAGCGGGAGACATACGCAGTATTTT.

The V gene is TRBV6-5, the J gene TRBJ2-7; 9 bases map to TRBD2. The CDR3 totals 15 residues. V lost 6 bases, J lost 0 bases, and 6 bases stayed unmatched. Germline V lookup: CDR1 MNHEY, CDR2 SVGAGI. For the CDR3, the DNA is TGTGCCAGCAGAGGGGTAGCGGGGGACTCCTACGAGCAGTACTTC. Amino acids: CASRGVAGDSYEQYF.